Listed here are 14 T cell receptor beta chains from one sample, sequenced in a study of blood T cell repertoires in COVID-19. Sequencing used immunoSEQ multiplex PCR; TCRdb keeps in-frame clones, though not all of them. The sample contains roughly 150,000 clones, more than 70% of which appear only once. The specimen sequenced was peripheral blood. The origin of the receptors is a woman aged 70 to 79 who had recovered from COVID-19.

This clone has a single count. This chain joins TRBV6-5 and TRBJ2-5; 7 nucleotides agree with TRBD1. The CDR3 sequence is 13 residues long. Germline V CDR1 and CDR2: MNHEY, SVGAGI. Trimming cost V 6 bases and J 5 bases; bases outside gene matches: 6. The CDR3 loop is CASSQGVGETQYF. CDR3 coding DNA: TGTGCCAGCAGCCAGGGGGTTGGGGAGACCCAGTACTTC.

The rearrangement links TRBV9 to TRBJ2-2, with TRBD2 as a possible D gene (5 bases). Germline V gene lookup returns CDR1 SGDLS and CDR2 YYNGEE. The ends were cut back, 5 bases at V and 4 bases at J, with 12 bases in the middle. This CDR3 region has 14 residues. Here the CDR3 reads CASRPLAGTGELFF. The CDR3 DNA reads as TGTGCCAGCAGACCCCTCGCGGGCACCGGGGAGCTGTTTTTT. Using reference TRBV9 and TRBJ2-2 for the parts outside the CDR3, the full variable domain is DSGVTQTPKHLITATGQRVTLRCSPRSGDLSVYWYQQSLDQGLQFLIQYYNGEERAKGNILERFSAQQFPDLHSELNLSSLELGDSALYFCASRPLAGTGELFFGEGSRLTVL.

The CDR3 loop is CASSPFLDRVDVDEQFF. CDR3 DNA sequence: TGTGCCAGCTCACCATTCCTGGACAGGGTGGATGTTGATGAGCAGTTCTTC. The chain links TRBV18 to TRBJ2-1, with 8 bases matching TRBD1. V was pared by 2 bases and J by 8 bases, with 14 bases of the junction left unmatched. In germline, CDR1 is KGHSH, CDR2 LQKENI. The CDR3 has 17 residues. Variable domain in full (rest from reference TRBV18 and TRBJ2-1): NAGVMQNPRHLVRRRGQEARLRCSPMKGHSHVYWYRQLPEEGLKFMVYLQKENIIDESGMPKERFSAEFPKEGPSILRIQQVVRGDSAAYFCASSPFLDRVDVDEQFFGPGTRLTVL.

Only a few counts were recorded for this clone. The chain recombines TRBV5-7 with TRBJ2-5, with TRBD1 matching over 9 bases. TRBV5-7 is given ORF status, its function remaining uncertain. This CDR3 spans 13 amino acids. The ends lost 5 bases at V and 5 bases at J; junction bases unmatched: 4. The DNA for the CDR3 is TGTGCCAGCAGTCGGGACAGGGTCGAGACCCAGTACTTC. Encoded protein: CASSRDRVETQYF.

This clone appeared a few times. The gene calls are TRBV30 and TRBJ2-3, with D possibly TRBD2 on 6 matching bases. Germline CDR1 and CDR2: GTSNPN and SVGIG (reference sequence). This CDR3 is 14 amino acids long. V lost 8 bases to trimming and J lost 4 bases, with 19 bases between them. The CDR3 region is CAACLGRTADTQYF. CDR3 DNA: TGTGCCGCGTGCTTGGGGAGGACTGCAGATACGCAGTATTTT. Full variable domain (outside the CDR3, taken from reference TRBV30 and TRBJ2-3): SQTIHQWPATLVQPVGSPLSLECTVEGTSNPNLYWYRQAAGRGLQLLFYSVGIGQISSEVPQNLSASRPQDRQFILSSKKLLLSDSGFYLCAACLGRTADTQYFGPGTRLTVL.

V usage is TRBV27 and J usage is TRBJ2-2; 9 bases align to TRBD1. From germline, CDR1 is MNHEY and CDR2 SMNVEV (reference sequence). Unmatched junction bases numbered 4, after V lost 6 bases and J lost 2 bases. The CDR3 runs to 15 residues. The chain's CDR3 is CASRGTGTNTGELFF. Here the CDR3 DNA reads TGTGCCAGCAGAGGGACAGGGACTAACACCGGGGAGCTGTTTTTT.

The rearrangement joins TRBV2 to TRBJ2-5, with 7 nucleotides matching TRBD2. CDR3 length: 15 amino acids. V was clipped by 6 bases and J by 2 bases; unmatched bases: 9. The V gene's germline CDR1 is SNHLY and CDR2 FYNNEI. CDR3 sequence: CASRPLGGGQETQYF. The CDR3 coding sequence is TGTGCCAGCAGGCCCTTGGGGGGGGGACAAGAGACCCAGTACTTC.

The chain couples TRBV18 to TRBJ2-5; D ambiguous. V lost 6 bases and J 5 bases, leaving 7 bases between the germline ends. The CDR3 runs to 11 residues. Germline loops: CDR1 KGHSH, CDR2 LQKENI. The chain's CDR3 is CASSPQETQYF. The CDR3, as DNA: TGTGCCAGCTCCCCCCAGGAGACCCAGTACTTC.

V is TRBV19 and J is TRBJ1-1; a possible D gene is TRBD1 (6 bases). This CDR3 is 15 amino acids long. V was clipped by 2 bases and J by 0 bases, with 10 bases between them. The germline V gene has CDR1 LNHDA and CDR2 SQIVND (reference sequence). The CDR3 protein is CASSIYDRLNTEAFF. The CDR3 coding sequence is TGTGCCAGTAGTATATATGACAGGTTGAACACTGAAGCTTTCTTT.

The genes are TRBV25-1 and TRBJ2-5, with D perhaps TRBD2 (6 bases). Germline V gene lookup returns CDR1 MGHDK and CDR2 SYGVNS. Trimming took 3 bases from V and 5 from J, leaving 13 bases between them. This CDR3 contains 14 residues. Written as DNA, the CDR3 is TGTGCCAGCAGTGAGGGGGGACCAGGGGAGACCCAGTACTTC. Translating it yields CASSEGGPGETQYF.

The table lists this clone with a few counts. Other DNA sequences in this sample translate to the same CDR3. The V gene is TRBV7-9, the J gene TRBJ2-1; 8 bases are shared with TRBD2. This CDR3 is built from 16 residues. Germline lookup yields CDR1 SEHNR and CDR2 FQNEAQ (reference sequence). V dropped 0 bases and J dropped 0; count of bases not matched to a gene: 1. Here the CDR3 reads CASSLALAGSYNEQFF. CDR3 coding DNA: TGTGCCAGCAGCTTAGCTCTAGCGGGCTCCTACAATGAGCAGTTCTTC.

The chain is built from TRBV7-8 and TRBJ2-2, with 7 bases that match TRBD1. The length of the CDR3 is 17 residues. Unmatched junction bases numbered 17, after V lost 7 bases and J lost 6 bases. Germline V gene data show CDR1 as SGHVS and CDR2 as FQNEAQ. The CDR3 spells CASNRDSRPAWAGELFF. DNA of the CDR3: TGTGCCAGCAACCGGGACAGCAGGCCCGCGTGGGCCGGGGAGCTGTTTTTT.

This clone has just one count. The CDR3 region has the DNA TGTGCCAGCAGATCGGACCGGGGCGAGCAGTACTTC. It is translated as CASRSDRGEQYF. The chain links TRBV2 to TRBJ2-7; D perhaps matches TRBD2 (5 bases). V lost 6 bases and J 6 bases, leaving 12 bases between the germline ends. Germline loops: CDR1 SNHLY, CDR2 FYNNEI. CDR3 size: 12 residues.

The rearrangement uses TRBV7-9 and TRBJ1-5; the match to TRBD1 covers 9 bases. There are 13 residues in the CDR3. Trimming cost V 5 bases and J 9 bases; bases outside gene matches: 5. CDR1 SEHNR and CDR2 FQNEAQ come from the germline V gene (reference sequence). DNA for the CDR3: TGTGCCAGCAGCCCGACAGGGGGTTTGCCCCAGCATTTT. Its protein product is CASSPTGGLPQHF.